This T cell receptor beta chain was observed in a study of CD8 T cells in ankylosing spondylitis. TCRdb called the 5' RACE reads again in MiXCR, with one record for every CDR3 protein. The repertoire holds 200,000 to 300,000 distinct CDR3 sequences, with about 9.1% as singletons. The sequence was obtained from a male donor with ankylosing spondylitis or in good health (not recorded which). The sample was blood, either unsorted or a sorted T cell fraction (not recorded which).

As DNA, the CDR3 is TGCGCCAGCAGCCCCTCAGGCCTGAACACTGAAGCTTTCTTT. Translated, it gives CASSPSGLNTEAFF. J is TRBJ1-1 and V is TRBV5-1, with D unresolved. This CDR3 has 14 residues. Germline-derived CDR1 and CDR2 are SGHRS and YFSETQ. Trimming took 4 bases from V and 0 from J, leaving 10 bases between them.